Each of the 17 T cell receptor beta chains below was sequenced from the same sample in a study of human T cells and chemical hapten exposure. TCRdb redid the calling of the RACE reads with MiXCR, one entry per CDR3 protein. The repertoire holds just over 80,000 distinct CDR3 sequences, with 9.5% to 12% as singletons. Time point here: patch test 1, 2 weeks after DPC sensitization. Described treatment: therapeutic diphenylcyclopropenone sensitization with weekly scalp DPC. Source: whole blood, taken in connection with sensitization to the hapten diphenylcyclopropenone (DPC). These receptors were collected from a woman aged 50 to 65 with alopecia areata. Some clones in this sample may be carry-over from other donors' samples.

This clonotype was detected ten times or more. The chain has TRBV3-1 and TRBJ1-4; TRBD1 might be the D (6 bases). Germline V CDR1 and CDR2: LGHDT, YNNKEL (reference sequence). The CDR3 runs 15 residues. V was trimmed by 0 bases and J by 5 bases, leaving 10 bases between them. The CDR3 region is CASSQETGRNEKLFF. The DNA for the CDR3 is TGTGCCAGCAGCCAAGAAACAGGGAGGAATGAAAAACTGTTTTTT.

The V and J genes are TRBV7-9 and TRBJ2-5, with 9 bases that match TRBD2. The CDR3 spans 16 residues. J gave up 7 bases and V 3 bases, and 12 bases lay outside the gene matches. Germline V gene data show CDR1 as SEHNR and CDR2 as FQNEAQ (reference sequence). The CDR3 sequence is CASSFVPGLAAGTQYF. The CDR3, as DNA: TGTGCCAGCAGCTTTGTACCGGGACTAGCTGCGGGGACCCAGTACTTC.

The V gene is TRBV10-3, the J gene TRBJ1-5, with D tentatively TRBD1 (5 bases). Trimming left V 5 bases short and J 3 bases short, with 14 bases between. CDR3 length equals 15 residues. Germline V gene sequence: CDR1 ENHRY, CDR2 SYGVKD. This chain's CDR3 is CAISPDGGPNQPQHF. As DNA, the CDR3 is TGTGCCATCAGTCCCGATGGGGGTCCCAATCAGCCCCAGCATTTT.

There are a few counts of this clonotype. V gene TRBV7-2 combines with J gene TRBJ2-2; D not certain. The CDR3 is 17 residues long. Trimming took 4 bases from V and 5 from J, leaving 20 bases between them. Germline V gene data show CDR1 as SGHTA and CDR2 as FQGNSA. The CDR3 here is CASSSGPRTRRTGELFF. CDR3 bases: TGTGCCAGCAGCTCAGGCCCTAGGACCCGACGAACCGGGGAGCTGTTTTTT.

This rearrangement joins TRBV18 to TRBJ1-2, with unresolved D. This CDR3 spans 16 amino acids. The V end was cut by 3 bases, the J end by 4 bases, with 18 bases between. Germline values: CDR1 KGHSH, CDR2 LQKENI. In DNA, the CDR3 is TGTGCCAGCTCACCTGCCGGCAGGCAACCTTCCTATGGCTACACCTTC. Translating it yields CASSPAGRQPSYGYTF.

The DNA for the CDR3 is TGCGCCAGCAGTGAACAGGGACCAGATACGCAGTATTTT. This encodes CASSEQGPDTQYF. The chain couples TRBV10-2 to TRBJ2-3, with D possibly matching TRBD1 (6 bases). The germline V gene has CDR1 WSHSY and CDR2 SAAADI. Trimming left V 3 bases short and J 4 bases short, with 8 bases between. CDR3 length equals 13 residues.

The chain employs TRBV28 and TRBJ1-2; TRBD1 might be the D (6 bases). Trimming took 3 bases from V and 1 from J, leaving 9 bases between them. CDR1 MDHEN and CDR2 SYDVKM come from the germline V gene. The CDR3 consists of 14 residues. The CDR3 DNA reads as TGTGCCAGCAGTTTCAGGGGAGTTAACTATGGCTACACCTTC. The encoded protein is CASSFRGVNYGYTF.

This clonotype was recorded a few times. The chain has TRBV7-3 and TRBJ2-2, with no clear D. CDR3 size: 15 residues. In germline, CDR1 is SGHTA, CDR2 FQGTGA. Deletions cut 5 bases from V and 3 bases from J, with 13 bases between. DNA for the CDR3: TGTGCCAGCAGCCCGCAATCCTCTGACACCGGGGAGCTGTTTTTT. Its translation is CASSPQSSDTGELFF. Filled out from reference TRBV7-3 and TRBJ2-2, the complete variable domain reads GAGVSQTPSNKVTEKGKYVELRCDPISGHTALYWYRQSLGQGPEFLIYFQGTGAADDSGLPNDRFFAVRPEGSVSTLKIQRTERGDSAVYLCASSPQSSDTGELFFGEGSRLTVL.

The table lists this clonotype with many counts. This rearrangement joins TRBV20-1 to TRBJ1-2, with TRBD1 identical over 7 bases. V lost 4 bases and J lost 6; bases outside the gene matches: 8. This CDR3 contains 13 residues. CDR1 and CDR2 (germline): DFQATT, SNEGSKA (reference sequence). The CDR3 DNA sequence: TGCAGTGCTATCGGCTCAGGGGGAAATGGCTACACCTTC. Protein: CSAIGSGGNGYTF.

The chain joins TRBV7-2 to TRBJ2-1, with D perhaps matching TRBD1 (6 bases). The CDR3 is 15 amino acids. The V gene lost 5 bases and the J gene lost 1 base, with 12 bases spanning the gap. Germline-derived CDR1 and CDR2 are SGHTA and FQGNSA. CDR3 sequence reads: CASSPAGASYNEQFF. DNA of the CDR3: TGTGCCAGCAGCCCGGCAGGGGCATCCTACAATGAGCAGTTCTTC.

This clonotype was found many times. The rearrangement uses TRBV20-1 and TRBJ2-3, with 7 bases lining up with TRBD1. This CDR3 spans 16 amino acids. Unmatched junction bases numbered 8, after V lost 1 base and J lost 1 base. In germline, CDR1 is DFQATT, CDR2 SNEGSKA (reference sequence). CDR3: CSARARQGRGTDTQYF. The DNA of the CDR3 is TGCAGTGCTAGAGCCCGACAGGGAAGGGGCACAGATACGCAGTATTTT.

This chain joins TRBV7-2 and TRBJ1-1; no clear D gene. The V and J ends lost 5 bases and 8 bases respectively, with 15 bases between them. The CDR3 consists of 13 residues. Looked up from germline, CDR1 is SGHTA and CDR2 is FQGNSA. The CDR3 coding sequence is TGTGCCAGCAGCCACGCCCCCCTTAGGGAAGCTTTCTTT. Translating gives CASSHAPLREAFF. Drawing the rest from reference TRBV7-2 and TRBJ1-1, the complete variable domain is GAGVSQSPSNKVTEKGKDVELRCDPISGHTALYWYRQSLGQGLEFLIYFQGNSAPDKSGLPSDRFSAERTGGSVSTLTIQRTQQEDSAVYLCASSHAPLREAFFGQGTRLTVV.

This clonotype occurred a few times. The CDR3 coding sequence is TGCGCCAGCAGCCAAGATAGGGCGGAGGGGGGCGATGAGCAGTTCTTC. It codes for CASSQDRAEGGDEQFF. The chain uses TRBV4-3 and TRBJ2-1; the D call may be TRBD1 or TRBD2 (6 bases each). V shed 0 bases and J shed 8 bases, with 17 bases lying between them. CDR1 and CDR2 from the germline V gene are LGHNA and YSLEER. The CDR3 contains 16 residues.

This clonotype has a count of ten or more. The chain joins TRBV7-9 to TRBJ1-2; D remains ambiguous. This CDR3 is 12 amino acids long. V lost 4 bases to trimming and J lost 3 bases, with 6 bases between them. Germline V CDR1 and CDR2: SEHNR, FQNEAQ (reference sequence). The CDR3 here is CASSSGDYGYTF. The CDR3 DNA sequence: TGTGCCAGCAGCTCCGGGGACTATGGCTACACCTTC.

The chain has TRBV28 and TRBJ2-5, with D perhaps TRBD1 or TRBD2 (6 bases each). Germline loops: CDR1 MDHEN, CDR2 SYDVKM. This CDR3 comprises 14 residues. Trimming took 8 bases from V and 3 from J, leaving 16 bases between them. CDR3 protein: CASATGGVKETQYF. In nucleotides, the CDR3 is TGTGCCAGCGCCACCGGGGGCGTGAAAGAGACCCAGTACTTC.

This clonotype came up a few times. The V gene is TRBV6-1, the J gene TRBJ2-5, with 8 bases identical to TRBD2. Germline loops: CDR1 MNHNS, CDR2 SASEGT. Unmatched junction bases numbered 10, after V lost 10 bases and J lost 3 bases. The CDR3 is made up of 14 amino acids. In DNA, the CDR3 is TGTGCCACCTTGAAGCGGGAGAAAAAAGAGACCCAGTACTTC. Its protein is CATLKREKKETQYF.

Ten or more counts support this clonotype. The chain uses TRBV7-9 and TRBJ2-1; 8 bases are shared with TRBD2. Germline CDR1 is SEHNR and CDR2 is FQNEAQ (reference sequence). With V trimmed by 5 bases and J by 6 bases, 12 bases remained unmatched. This CDR3 contains 16 residues. CDR3 nucleotides: TGTGCCAGCAGCCCCGGGGCGGGGGGCCGATCCAATGAGCAGTTCTTC. It encodes CASSPGAGGRSNEQFF.